This T cell receptor (beta chain) was captured by sequencing in a study of blood T cells in healthy people across ages. Total RNA was isolated from each sample in quantities of at least 5.5 micrograms. This clonotype was observed a single time. The use of a sample-barcoded 5' primer and a J-beta primer mix characterized a second PCR of about 6 to 12 cycles. MiXCR, applied by TCRdb to the 5' RACE reads, yields one record per CDR3 protein. The sample has roughly 1.5 million distinct CDR3 sequences; 35% to 45% are singletons. This receptor was taken from a woman between 18 and 29 years old in good health. Sequencing input: blood.

The DNA for the CDR3 is TGTGCCAGCAGTTTACTTAAGGCATCGGGCAATCAGCCCCAGCATTTT. It is translated as CASSLLKASGNQPQHF. The chain has TRBV28 and TRBJ1-5; D not resolved. Germline CDR1 and CDR2: MDHEN and SYDVKM. CDR3 length: 16 amino acids. Trimming removed 2 bases from V and 2 bases from J, with 13 bases in between.